These 5 T cell receptor beta chains were all obtained from the same sample, sequenced in a study of blood T cell repertoires in COVID-19. The assay was immunoSEQ multiplex PCR, and TCRdb's table has in-frame clones only and misses some. The sample lists under 250,000 clones; 89% were seen once. Sequencing was carried out using peripheral blood. All receptors come from a woman aged 40 to 50 with acute or convalescent COVID-19.

The V and J genes are TRBV11-2 and TRBJ1-4, with D perhaps matching TRBD1 (6 bases). CDR1 and CDR2 from the germline V gene are SGHAT and FQNNGV. This CDR3 has 17 amino acids. With 6 bases removed from V and 0 bases from J, the gap between germline ends came to 17 bases. The CDR3 DNA reads TGTGCCAGCAGTCAAAGGGGGGGTTATCCAACTAATGAAAAACTGTTTTTT. Protein: CASSQRGGYPTNEKLFF.

In DNA, the CDR3 is TGTGCCGGGGCCGGGACAGCGAACACTGAAGCTTTCTTT. Protein: CAGAGTANTEAFF. The V call is TRBV24-1, the J call TRBJ1-1; 7 bases line up with TRBD1. Germline loops: CDR1 KGHDR, CDR2 SFDVKD. This CDR3 is built from 13 residues. V dropped 12 bases and J dropped 1; count of bases not matched to a gene: 7.

The chain couples TRBV5-1 to TRBJ2-1; TRBD2 agrees at 7 bases. With 3 bases clipped from V and 0 bases from J, the junction kept 3 bases outside the gene matches. In germline, CDR1 is SGHRS, CDR2 YFSETQ. There are 15 residues in the CDR3. CDR3: CASSWTRDSYNEQFF. The CDR3 nucleotides are TGCGCCAGCAGCTGGACTAGGGACTCCTACAATGAGCAGTTCTTC.

The genes are TRBV7-9 and TRBJ2-1; D possibly corresponds to TRBD1 (6 bases). The CDR3 is 14 residues long. V was trimmed by 5 bases and J by 6 bases, leaving 14 bases between them. Germline V gene lookup returns CDR1 SEHNR and CDR2 FQNEAQ (reference sequence). The CDR3 DNA follows: TGTGCCAGCAGCACACAGGGATGGGTCAATGAGCAGTTCTTC. Its protein product is CASSTQGWVNEQFF.

This clone has a single count. This chain connects TRBV24-1 to TRBJ2-2, with 7 bases that match TRBD1. The CDR3 runs 12 residues. Germline trimming cut 9 bases from V and 5 bases from J; bases unmatched to any gene: 2. Germline assignment: CDR1 KGHDR and CDR2 SFDVKD. DNA for the CDR3: TGTGCCACCGGCAGGGGGACCGGGGAGCTGTTTTTT. This codes for CATGRGTGELFF.